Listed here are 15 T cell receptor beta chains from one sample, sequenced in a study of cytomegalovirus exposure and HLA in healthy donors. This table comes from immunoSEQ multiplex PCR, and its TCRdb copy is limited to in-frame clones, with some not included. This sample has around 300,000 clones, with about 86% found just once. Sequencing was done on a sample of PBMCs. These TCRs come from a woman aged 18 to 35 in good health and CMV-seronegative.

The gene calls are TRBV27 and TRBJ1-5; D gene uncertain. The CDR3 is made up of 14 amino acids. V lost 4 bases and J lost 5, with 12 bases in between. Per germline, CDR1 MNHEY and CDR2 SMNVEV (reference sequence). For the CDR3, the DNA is TGTGCCAGCAGTTCCGGAGCCGCCTATCAGCCCCAGCATTTT. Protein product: CASSSGAAYQPQHF.

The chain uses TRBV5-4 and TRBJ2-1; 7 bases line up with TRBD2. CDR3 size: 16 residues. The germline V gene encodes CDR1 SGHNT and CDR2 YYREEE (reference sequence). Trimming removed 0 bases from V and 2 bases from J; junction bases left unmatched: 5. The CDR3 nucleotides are TGTGCCAGCAGCTTGGACCGGGACTATCCCTACAATGAGCAGTTCTTC. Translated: CASSLDRDYPYNEQFF.

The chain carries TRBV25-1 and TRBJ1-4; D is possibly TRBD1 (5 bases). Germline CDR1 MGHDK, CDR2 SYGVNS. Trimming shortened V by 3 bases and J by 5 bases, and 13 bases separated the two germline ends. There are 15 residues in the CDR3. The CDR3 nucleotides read TGTGCCAGCAGTGAGGAGGGACTGGGAAATGAAAAACTGTTTTTT. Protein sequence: CASSEEGLGNEKLFF.

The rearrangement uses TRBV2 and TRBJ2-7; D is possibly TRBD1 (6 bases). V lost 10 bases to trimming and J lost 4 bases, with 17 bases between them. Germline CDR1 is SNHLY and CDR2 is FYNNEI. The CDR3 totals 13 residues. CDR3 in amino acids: CATTGRDIYEQYF. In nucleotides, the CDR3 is TGTGCCACCACGGGTAGGGACATTTACGAGCAGTACTTC.

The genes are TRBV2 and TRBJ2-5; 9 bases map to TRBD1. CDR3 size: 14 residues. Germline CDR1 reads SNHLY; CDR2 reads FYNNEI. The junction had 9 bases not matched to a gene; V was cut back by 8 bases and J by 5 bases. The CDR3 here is CASGGQGQWETQYF. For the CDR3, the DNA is TGTGCCAGCGGGGGACAGGGACAGTGGGAGACCCAGTACTTC.

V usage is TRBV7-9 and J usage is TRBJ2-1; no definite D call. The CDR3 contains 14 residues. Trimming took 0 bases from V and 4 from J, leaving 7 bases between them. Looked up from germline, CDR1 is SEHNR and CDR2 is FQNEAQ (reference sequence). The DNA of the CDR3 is TGTGCCAGCAGCTTAGCTAGCAGTTACAATGAGCAGTTCTTC. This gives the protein CASSLASSYNEQFF.

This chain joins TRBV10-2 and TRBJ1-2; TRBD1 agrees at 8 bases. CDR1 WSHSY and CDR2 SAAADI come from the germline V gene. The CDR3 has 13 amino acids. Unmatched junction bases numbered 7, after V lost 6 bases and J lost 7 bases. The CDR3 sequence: CASRDRDAGGYTF. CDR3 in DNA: TGCGCCAGCAGGGACAGGGATGCAGGTGGCTACACCTTC.

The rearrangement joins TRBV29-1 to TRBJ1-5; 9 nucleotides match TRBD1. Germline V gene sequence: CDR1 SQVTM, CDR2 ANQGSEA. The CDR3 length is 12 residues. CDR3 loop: CNAQGADQPQHF. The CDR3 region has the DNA TGCAACGCACAGGGGGCTGATCAGCCCCAGCATTTT.

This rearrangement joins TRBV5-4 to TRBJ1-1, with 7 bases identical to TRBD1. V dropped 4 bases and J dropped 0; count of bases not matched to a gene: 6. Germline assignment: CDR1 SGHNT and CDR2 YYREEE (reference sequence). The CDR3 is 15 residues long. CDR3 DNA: TGTGCCAGCAGCCCGGGACAGATTATGAACACTGAAGCTTTCTTT. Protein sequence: CASSPGQIMNTEAFF.

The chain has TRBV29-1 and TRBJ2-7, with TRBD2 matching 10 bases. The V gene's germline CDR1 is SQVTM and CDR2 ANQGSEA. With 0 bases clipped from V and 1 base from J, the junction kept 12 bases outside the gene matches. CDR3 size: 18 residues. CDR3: CSVEDLSGRAVGSYEQYF. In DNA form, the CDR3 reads TGCAGCGTTGAAGATCTGAGCGGGAGGGCCGTCGGTTCCTACGAGCAGTACTTC.

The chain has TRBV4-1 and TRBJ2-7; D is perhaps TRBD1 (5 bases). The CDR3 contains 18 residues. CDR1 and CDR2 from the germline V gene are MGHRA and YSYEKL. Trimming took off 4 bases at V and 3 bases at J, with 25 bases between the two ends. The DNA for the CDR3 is TGCGCCAGCAGCCTCCCGGTCGGTCCCAGGGAATCCCGCTACGAGCAGTACTTC. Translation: CASSLPVGPRESRYEQYF.

Here the CDR3 DNA reads TGTGCCAGCAGCCCCCCGACTCGTCTCCGCACAGATACGCAGTATTTT. Its protein is CASSPPTRLRTDTQYF. This sequence joins TRBV9 and TRBJ2-3, with unresolved D. CDR1 and CDR2 from the germline V gene are SGDLS and YYNGEE. This CDR3 comprises 16 residues. V lost 4 bases and J lost 1, with 16 bases in between.

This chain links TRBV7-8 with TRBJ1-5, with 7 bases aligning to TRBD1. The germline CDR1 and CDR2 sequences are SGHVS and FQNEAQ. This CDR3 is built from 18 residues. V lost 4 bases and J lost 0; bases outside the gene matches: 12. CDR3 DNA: TGTGCCAGCAGCTCTTCGGGACAGACCTTCAATAGCAATCAGCCCCAGCATTTT. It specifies CASSSSGQTFNSNQPQHF.

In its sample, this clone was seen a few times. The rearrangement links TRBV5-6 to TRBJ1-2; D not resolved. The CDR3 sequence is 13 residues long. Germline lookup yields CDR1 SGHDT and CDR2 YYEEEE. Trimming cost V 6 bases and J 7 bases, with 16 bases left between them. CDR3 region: CASISQDPSGYTF. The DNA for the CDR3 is TGTGCCAGCATCTCGCAGGATCCCTCTGGCTACACCTTC.

The CDR3 sequence: CASSSRQGGTDTQYF. As DNA, the CDR3 is TGTGCCAGCAGCTCGAGACAGGGGGGCACAGATACGCAGTATTTT. The chain is built from TRBV9 and TRBJ2-3; 9 bases are a match to TRBD1. Germline CDR1 SGDLS, CDR2 YYNGEE. Trimming removed 4 bases from V and 1 base from J; junction bases left unmatched: 4. This CDR3 is 15 amino acids long.